This T cell receptor beta chain appears in the sequencing data of a study of blood T cell repertoires in COVID-19. Study at large: Acute and convalescent COVID-19 specimens originated in the United States, Italy and Spain. T cells, B-cell-depleted T cells, or PBMCs supplied cDNA or gDNA.

The V and J ends lost 7 bases and 5 bases, in that order; junction bases with no gene match: 13. The CDR3 totals 16 residues. Germline values: CDR1 MDHEN, CDR2 SYDVKM. Per the authors' pipeline: The assay estimated nucleated cells by amplifying reference gene primers. TCRdb keeps only in-frame clones here, not all; method: immunoSEQ multiplex PCR. The V and J calls and the clone size are those of that table, but D and trimming were determined from the DNA. This repertoire shows 120,000 or so clones, 88% found once; its top ten account for about 1.5%. This TCR was recovered from a human donor in a cohort sampled during active COVID-19. The chain joins TRBV28 to TRBJ2-1, with 8 positions matching TRBD2. Material for sequencing was peripheral blood. The CDR3: CASKPPGLALHNEQFF. The CDR3 DNA reads as TGTGCCAGCAAACCCCCCGGACTAGCCCTTCACAATGAGCAGTTCTTC.